The 3 T cell receptor beta chains presented below share a single source sample, sequenced in a study of cytomegalovirus exposure and HLA in healthy donors. Primers for the PCR totalled 60 Vbeta and 13 Jbeta. Using immunoSEQ multiplex PCR, the repertoire was profiled, and TCRdb retains in-frame clones only, with some absent. The table records 150,000 to 200,000 clones, around 77% of them present only once. Material: PBMCs. The receptors were gathered from a woman aged 25 to 45 in good health and CMV-seronegative.

The V call is TRBV6-5, the J call TRBJ1-1, with TRBD1 as a possible D gene (5 bases). The V end was cut by 5 bases, the J end by 0 bases, with 13 bases between. Germline loops: CDR1 MNHEY, CDR2 SVGAGI. CDR3 size: 15 residues. This chain's CDR3 is CASSTRQRMNTEAFF. The CDR3 DNA follows: TGTGCCAGCAGTACGAGACAGCGCATGAACACTGAAGCTTTCTTT.

This chain joins TRBV10-2 and TRBJ2-7; D is unclear. This CDR3 contains 15 residues. V gave up 0 bases and J gave up 2 bases, with 11 bases separating them. Germline V gene sequence: CDR1 WSHSY, CDR2 SAAADI. CDR3 bases: TGCGCCAGCAGTGAGTCGGCCCCTGGTCCCTACGAGCAGTACTTC. Translated: CASSESAPGPYEQYF.

This clone showed up just once. The chain uses TRBV7-9 and TRBJ1-1; D possibly corresponds to TRBD1 (6 bases). Trimming removed 5 bases at V and 0 bases at J, with 13 bases between. The germline gives CDR1 SEHNR, CDR2 FQNEAQ (reference sequence). This CDR3 has 15 amino acids. The CDR3 is CASSARTVLNTEAFF. In nucleotides, the CDR3 is TGTGCCAGCAGCGCCCGGACAGTTTTGAACACTGAAGCTTTCTTT.